The source of this T cell receptor (beta chain) is a study of control samples from healthy donors and cancer patients. Germline CDR1 is SGDLS and CDR2 is YYNGEE. After removal of 0 bases from V and 0 bases from J, the junction contained 6 bases not matched to a gene. CDR3 length equals 17 residues. This clone has just one count. Only in-frame clones appear in the TCRdb table, and some are missing; sequencing was by immunoSEQ multiplex PCR. The sample yields roughly 450,000 clones, more than 80% seen once. The rearrangement links TRBV9 to TRBJ2-3; 8 bases match TRBD2. Sequencing was done on a sample of PBMCs. This TCR was sampled from a man aged 35-49 years with head and neck cancer. Written as DNA, the CDR3 is TGTGCCAGCAGCGTAGCTTTAGCGGGGCCTAGCACAGATACGCAGTATTTT. Protein sequence: CASSVALAGPSTDTQYF.